Listed here are 26 T cell receptor beta chains from one sample, sequenced in a study of blood T cell repertoires in COVID-19. The repertoire was sequenced with immunoSEQ multiplex PCR; TCRdb's copy has only in-frame clones and lacks some. The sample contains some 120,000 clones, approximately 84% of which appear only once. Sequencing used peripheral blood. The receptors here all came from a man between 65 and 85 years old with active or convalescent COVID-19.

The chain uses TRBV27 and TRBJ2-2; D is uncertain. Germline V gene lookup returns CDR1 MNHEY and CDR2 SMNVEV (reference sequence). The CDR3 length is 16 residues. The V end lost 6 bases, the J end lost 4 bases, and 18 bases lay between the germline ends. Written as DNA, the CDR3 is TGTGCCAGCAGCCCCAGCCCCCCGCCGGGCACCGGGGAGCTGTTTTTT. It specifies CASSPSPPPGTGELFF.

This clone has just a few counts. CDR3 residues: CASSPSGRSLDTQYF. The CDR3 DNA is TGTGCCAGCTCTCCTAGCGGGAGGTCCTTGGATACGCAGTATTTT. The chain uses TRBV2 and TRBJ2-3, with 11 bases aligning to TRBD2. V dropped 8 bases and J dropped 6; count of bases not matched to a gene: 10. The CDR3 contains 15 residues. Germline V lookup: CDR1 SNHLY, CDR2 FYNNEI.

This chain links TRBV5-1 with TRBJ2-7; D possibly corresponds to TRBD1 (5 bases). The germline V gene encodes CDR1 SGHRS and CDR2 YFSETQ. CDR3 length equals 17 residues. The V end lost 0 bases, the J end lost 4 bases, and 20 bases lay between the germline ends. The chain's CDR3 is CASSLEAITTEYYEQYF. The CDR3 DNA sequence: TGCGCCAGCAGCTTGGAGGCTATTACGACAGAATATTACGAGCAGTACTTC.

In this sample, this clone turned up a few times. The chain is built from TRBV24-1 and TRBJ1-5, with TRBD1 matching 7 bases. The V gene's germline CDR1 is KGHDR and CDR2 SFDVKD. V shed 4 bases and J 1 base; nucleotides not matched to a gene: 12. This CDR3 comprises 18 residues. In nucleotides, the CDR3 is TGTGCCACCAGTGACAACCTGGGAGGACAGGAAAGCAATCAGCCCCAGCATTTT. It yields the protein CATSDNLGGQESNQPQHF.

The V gene is TRBV25-1, the J gene TRBJ2-3, with D perhaps matching TRBD2 (6 bases). Germline V gene lookup returns CDR1 MGHDK and CDR2 SYGVNS. V gave up 3 bases and J gave up 6 bases, with 16 bases separating them. The CDR3 totals 15 residues. Here the CDR3 reads CASSDPGEAGDTQYF. The CDR3, as DNA: TGTGCCAGCAGTGACCCTGGGGAGGCAGGGGATACGCAGTATTTT.

This clone was detected a few times. CDR3 in amino acids: CASSFSGSYEQYF. CDR3 DNA: TGTGCCAGCAGTTTTAGCGGGAGCTACGAGCAGTACTTC. This rearrangement joins TRBV6-2 or TRBV6-3 to TRBJ2-7; TRBD2 matches at 9 bases. The CDR3 extends over 13 amino acids. V shed 4 bases, J shed 3 bases, and the junction held 1 base outside the gene matches. Germline CDR1 and CDR2: MNHEY and SVGEGT.

The V and J genes are TRBV4-1 and TRBJ2-3, with TRBD2 matching over 8 bases. CDR1 MGHRA and CDR2 YSYEKL come from the germline V gene. The CDR3 has 17 residues. V was clipped by 1 base and J by 1 base; unmatched bases: 7. CDR3 sequence: CASSQGPPAGGTDTQYF. The CDR3 DNA follows: TGCGCCAGCAGCCAAGGCCCTCCAGCGGGGGGCACAGATACGCAGTATTTT.

This chain links TRBV18 with TRBJ2-1; TRBD2 matches 8 bases. This CDR3 has 16 amino acids. CDR1 is KGHSH, CDR2 LQKENI, per germline. Trimming removed 2 bases from V and 8 bases from J; junction bases left unmatched: 11. As DNA, the CDR3 is TGTGCCAGCTCACCAAGGGGAGTCGCGGGGGGAGATGAGCAGTTCTTC. Its translation is CASSPRGVAGGDEQFF.

This clone was observed a handful of times. The V gene is TRBV28, the J gene TRBJ1-2; D is unresolved. Germline values: CDR1 MDHEN, CDR2 SYDVKM. The CDR3 extends over 13 amino acids. Trimming removed 1 base at V and 6 bases at J, with 9 bases between. Here the CDR3 reads CASSLSHLDGYTF. For the CDR3, the DNA is TGTGCCAGCAGTTTATCTCACTTGGATGGCTACACCTTC.

The table lists this clone with a few counts. The chain links TRBV9 to TRBJ1-3, with no clear D. V was cut by 1 base and J by 0 bases, with 8 bases left in between. The CDR3 is 15 amino acids. Germline V gene data show CDR1 as SGDLS and CDR2 as YYNGEE. The CDR3 DNA sequence: TGTGCCAGCAGCGTATCTTCGGGCTCTGGAAACACCATATATTTT. This sequence encodes CASSVSSGSGNTIYF.

CDR3 nucleotides: TGTGCCAGCAGCATAAGCGGGAATTCACCCCTCCACTTT. Residues: CASSISGNSPLHF. The rearrangement joins TRBV6-5 to TRBJ1-6; no clear D gene. This CDR3 is built from 13 residues. V was pared by 6 bases and J by 7 bases, with 10 bases between. Germline CDR1 is MNHEY and CDR2 is SVGAGI.

The V call is TRBV7-3, the J call TRBJ1-5, with TRBD1 identical over 7 bases. The length of the CDR3 is 15 residues. Germline CDR1 is SGHTA and CDR2 is FQGTGA. Losses at the gene ends were 2 bases for V and 4 bases for J; bases not matched to a gene: 5. The CDR3 is CASSLQGQPNQPQHF. The DNA for the CDR3 is TGTGCCAGCAGCTTACAGGGACAGCCGAATCAGCCCCAGCATTTT.

The V call is TRBV30, the J call TRBJ1-6; TRBD1 is a possible D gene (5 bases). Germline V gene sequence: CDR1 GTSNPN, CDR2 SVGIG (reference sequence). Trimming took 1 base from V and 5 from J, leaving 12 bases between them. The CDR3 covers 15 residues. CDR3 in amino acids: CAWSGGDENNSPLHF. CDR3 bases: TGTGCCTGGAGTGGGGGCGATGAGAATAATTCACCCCTCCACTTT.

The V and J genes are TRBV11-2 and TRBJ2-2; 10 bases align to TRBD1. Germline loops: CDR1 SGHAT, CDR2 FQNNGV. The junction had 3 bases not matched to a gene; V was cut back by 5 bases and J by 6 bases. This CDR3 spans 14 amino acids. The CDR3 loop is CASSKGQGSGELFF. The CDR3 DNA is TGTGCCAGCAGCAAGGGACAGGGGTCCGGGGAGCTGTTTTTT.

The V gene is TRBV5-1, the J gene TRBJ1-2, with TRBD1 matching 9 bases. CDR1 SGHRS and CDR2 YFSETQ come from the germline V gene. V was clipped by 0 bases and J by 1 base; unmatched bases: 7. The CDR3 has 17 residues. CDR3 sequence: CASSLGQGDNFNYGYTF. CDR3 sequence (DNA): TGCGCCAGCAGCTTGGGACAGGGGGACAATTTTAACTATGGCTACACCTTC.

The chain recombines TRBV4-2 with TRBJ2-3; 14 nucleotides match TRBD2. Looked up from germline, CDR1 is LGHNA and CDR2 is YNFKEQ. Trimming removed 1 base from V and 4 bases from J; junction bases left unmatched: 1. The CDR3 is 16 residues long. DNA of the CDR3: TGTGCCAGCAGCCAAGGACTAGCGGGGGGGCCAGATACGCAGTATTTT. This translates into CASSQGLAGGPDTQYF.

Worth noting for this clone: This sample includes further DNA sequences coding for the same CDR3. This sequence joins TRBV5-4 and TRBJ2-5; 16 nucleotides align to TRBD2. The V gene end was trimmed by 4 bases and the J gene end by 5 bases; junction bases not matched to a gene: 8. Germline V gene lookup returns CDR1 SGHNT and CDR2 YYREEE (reference sequence). This CDR3 spans 17 amino acids. The CDR3 nucleotides are TGTGCCAGCAGCCCGGGACTAGCGGGAGGGCCGGAGGAGACCCAGTACTTC. Translating it yields CASSPGLAGGPEETQYF. Based on the CDR3 plus reference TRBV5-4 and TRBJ2-5, the full variable domain is ETGVTQSPTHLIKTRGQQVTLRCSSQSGHNTVSWYQQALGQGPQFIFQYYREEENGRGNFPPRFSGLQFPNYSSELNVNALELDDSALYLCASSPGLAGGPEETQYFGPGTRLLVL.

The CDR3 DNA reads as TGTGCCAGCAGCCCCCCAGGAGGGGGGGGTAGCACAGATACGCAGTATTTT. Its translation: CASSPPGGGGSTDTQYF. The chain joins TRBV9 to TRBJ2-3; D might be TRBD2 (7 bases). The V gene lost 4 bases and the J gene lost 0 bases, with 18 bases spanning the gap. The CDR3 loop spans 17 amino acids. Germline V gene sequence: CDR1 SGDLS, CDR2 YYNGEE.

The J gene is TRBJ1-6, the V gene TRBV5-1; unclear D gene. Trimming took off 1 base at V and 9 bases at J, with 11 bases between the two ends. CDR3 size: 14 residues. Germline CDR1 and CDR2: SGHRS and YFSETQ. The CDR3: CASSLRERVSPLHF. CDR3 nucleotides: TGCGCCAGCAGCTTGAGGGAGAGAGTTTCACCCCTCCACTTT.

CDR3 protein: CASSQIPGGRRQETQYF. The CDR3 DNA is TGTGCCAGCAGCCAAATTCCCGGGGGGCGAAGGCAAGAGACCCAGTACTTC. The gene calls are TRBV4-2 and TRBJ2-5, with D perhaps matching TRBD2 (7 bases). The germline V and J ends were trimmed by 2 bases and 2 bases, with 18 bases remaining between them. The CDR3 runs 17 residues. The germline V gene encodes CDR1 LGHNA and CDR2 YNFKEQ.

The chain is built from TRBV19 and TRBJ1-1, with D perhaps TRBD1 (6 bases). From germline, CDR1 is LNHDA and CDR2 SQIVND (reference sequence). This CDR3 region has 14 residues. V lost 5 bases and J 1 base, leaving 11 bases between the germline ends. For the CDR3, the DNA is TGTGCCAGTAGTTTAACGGGACAGAACACTGAAGCTTTCTTT. The encoded protein is CASSLTGQNTEAFF.

The CDR3 protein is CASGRETKNIQYF. The CDR3 DNA sequence: TGTGCCAGCGGGAGGGAAACCAAAAACATTCAGTACTTC. The gene calls are TRBV6-5 and TRBJ2-4; 7 bases match TRBD2. This CDR3 comprises 13 residues. After removal of 8 bases from V and 2 bases from J, the junction contained 3 bases not matched to a gene. The germline gives CDR1 MNHEY, CDR2 SVGAGI.

In this sample, this clone turned up a few times. This chain links TRBV6-6 with TRBJ1-2; TRBD1 aligns across 10 bases. The germline CDR1 and CDR2 sequences are MNHNY and SVGAGI (reference sequence). V gave up 7 bases and J gave up 4 bases; unmatched junction bases: 6. CDR3 length: 14 residues. CDR3 sequence: CASTQTGGVYGYTF. The DNA of the CDR3 is TGTGCCAGCACTCAGACAGGGGGCGTCTATGGCTACACCTTC.

This chain joins TRBV7-6 and TRBJ2-7; TRBD2 agrees at 7 bases. The CDR3 sequence is 16 residues long. After removal of 3 bases from V and 3 bases from J, the junction contained 11 bases not matched to a gene. CDR1 and CDR2 from the germline V gene are SGHVS and FNYEAQ. In nucleotides, the CDR3 is TGTGCCAGCAGCTTGCGTCGTGGGGAGGGCCTCTACGAGCAGTACTTC. It encodes CASSLRRGEGLYEQYF.

The chain joins TRBV3-1 (or the pseudogene TRBV3-2) to TRBJ2-1, with TRBD2 matching over 9 bases. The junction had 7 bases not matched to a gene; V was cut back by 3 bases and J by 4 bases. Germline V gives CDR1 LGHDT, CDR2 YNNKEL (reference sequence). The CDR3 is 16 residues long. The CDR3 spells CASSQTTSGRYNEQFF. Here the CDR3 DNA reads TGTGCCAGCAGCCAGACGACTAGCGGCCGGTACAATGAGCAGTTCTTC.

V and J are TRBV7-2 and TRBJ1-1; 9 nucleotides align to TRBD1. The germline V gene has CDR1 SGHTA and CDR2 FQGNSA. The V gene end was trimmed by 5 bases and the J gene end by 3 bases; junction bases not matched to a gene: 13. The CDR3 length is 17 residues. CDR3 amino acids: CASSAYRGRFVDTEAFF. The CDR3 DNA is TGTGCCAGCAGCGCCTACAGGGGGCGCTTTGTAGACACTGAAGCTTTCTTT.